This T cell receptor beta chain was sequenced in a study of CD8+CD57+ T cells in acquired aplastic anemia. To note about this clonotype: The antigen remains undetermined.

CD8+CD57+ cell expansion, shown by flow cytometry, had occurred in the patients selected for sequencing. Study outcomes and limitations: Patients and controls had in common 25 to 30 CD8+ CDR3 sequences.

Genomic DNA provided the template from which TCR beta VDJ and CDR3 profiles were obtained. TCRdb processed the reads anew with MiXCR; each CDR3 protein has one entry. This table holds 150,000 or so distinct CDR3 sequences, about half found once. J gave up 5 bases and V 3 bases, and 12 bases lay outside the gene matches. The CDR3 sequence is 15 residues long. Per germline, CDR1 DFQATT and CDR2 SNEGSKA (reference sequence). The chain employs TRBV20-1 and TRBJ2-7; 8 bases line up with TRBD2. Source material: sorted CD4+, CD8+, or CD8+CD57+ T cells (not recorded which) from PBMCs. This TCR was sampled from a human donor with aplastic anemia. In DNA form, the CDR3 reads TGCAGTGCTAGGCCCGGAGACAGCGGGGGTCACGAGCAGTACTTC. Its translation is CSARPGDSGGHEQYF.